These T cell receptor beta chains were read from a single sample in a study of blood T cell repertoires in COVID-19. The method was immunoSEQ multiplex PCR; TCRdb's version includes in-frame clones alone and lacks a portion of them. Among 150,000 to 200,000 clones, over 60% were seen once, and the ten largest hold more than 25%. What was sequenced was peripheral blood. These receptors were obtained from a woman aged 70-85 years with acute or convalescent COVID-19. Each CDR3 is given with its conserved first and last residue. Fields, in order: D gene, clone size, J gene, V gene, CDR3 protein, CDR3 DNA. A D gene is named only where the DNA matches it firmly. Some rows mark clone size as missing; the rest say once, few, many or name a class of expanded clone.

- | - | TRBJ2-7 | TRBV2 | CASSARVPPYEQYF | TGTGCCAGCAGTGCGAGGGTACCACCCTACGAGCAGTACTTC
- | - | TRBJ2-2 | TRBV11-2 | CASSHFGDRQAVPGELFF | TGTGCCAGCAGCCACTTCGGGGATCGACAGGCGGTGCCCGGGGAGCTGTTTTTT
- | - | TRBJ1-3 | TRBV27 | CASSSGLPGNTIYF | TGTGCCAGCAGTTCGGGACTCCCTGGAAACACCATATATTTT
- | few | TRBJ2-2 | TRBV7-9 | CASRSRGSNTGELFF | TGTGCCAGCAGATCAAGGGGGTCTAACACCGGGGAGCTGTTTTTT
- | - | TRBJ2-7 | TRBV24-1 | CATSDLPQGISYEQYF | TGTGCCACCAGTGATTTGCCCCAGGGCATCTCCTACGAGCAGTACTTC
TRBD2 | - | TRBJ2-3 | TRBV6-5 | CASSLAGEGADTQYF | TGTGCCAGCAGCCTAGCGGGAGAAGGGGCAGATACGCAGTATTTT
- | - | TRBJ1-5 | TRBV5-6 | CASSFLRTASNQPQHF | TGTGCCAGCAGCTTTCTACGGACAGCCAGCAATCAGCCCCAGCATTTT
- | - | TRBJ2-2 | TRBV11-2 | CASSPLRTGELFF | TGTGCCAGCAGCCCTCTTCGTACCGGGGAGCTGTTTTTT
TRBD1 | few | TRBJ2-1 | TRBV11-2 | CASSPRTGGSYNEQFF | TGTGCCAGCAGCCCTCGGACAGGGGGCTCCTACAATGAGCAGTTCTTC
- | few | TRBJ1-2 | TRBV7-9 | CASSLGHLVQGNDYGYTF | TGTGCCAGCAGCTTAGGGCATCTCGTTCAGGGGAACGACTATGGCTACACCTTC
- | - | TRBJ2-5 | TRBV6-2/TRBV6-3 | CASSYSLGRGQETQYF | TGTGCCAGCAGTTACTCGTTAGGTCGCGGTCAGGAGACCCAGTACTTC
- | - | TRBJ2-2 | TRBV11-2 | CASSLGTVNTGELFF | TGTGCCAGCAGCTTAGGGACAGTTAACACCGGGGAGCTGTTTTTT
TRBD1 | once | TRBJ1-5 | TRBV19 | CASSLTGYQPQHF | TGTGCCAGTTCGTTGACAGGGTATCAGCCCCAGCATTTT
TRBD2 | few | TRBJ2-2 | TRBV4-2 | CASSQVLAANTGELFF | TGTGCCAGCAGCCAAGTACTAGCGGCGAACACCGGGGAGCTGTTTTTT
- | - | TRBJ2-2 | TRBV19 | CASSILGVNTGELFF | TGTGCCAGTAGTATTTTAGGGGTCAACACCGGGGAGCTGTTTTTT
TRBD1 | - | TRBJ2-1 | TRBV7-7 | CASSTGQGNEQFF | TGTGCCAGCAGCACTGGACAGGGCAATGAGCAGTTCTTC
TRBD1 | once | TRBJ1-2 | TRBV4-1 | CASSQESQGDGYTF | TGCGCCAGCAGCCAAGAGAGCCAGGGGGATGGCTACACCTTC
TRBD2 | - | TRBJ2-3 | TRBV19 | CASKKSGRVTDTQYF | TGTGCCAGTAAAAAAAGCGGGAGGGTGACAGATACGCAGTATTTT
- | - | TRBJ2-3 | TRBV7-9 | CASSLGQGSFTDTQYF | TGTGCCAGCAGCTTAGGGCAGGGATCTTTCACAGATACGCAGTATTTT
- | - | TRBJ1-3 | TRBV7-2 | CASSLAPGYSGNTIYF | TGTGCCAGCAGCTTAGCGCCAGGTTACTCTGGAAACACCATATATTTT
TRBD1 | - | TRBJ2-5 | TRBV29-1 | CSVLTGGRETQYF | TGCAGCGTACTCACAGGGGGCAGGGAGACCCAGTACTTC
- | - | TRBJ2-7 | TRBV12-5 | CASGHDSLMSYEQYF | TGTGCTAGTGGGCACGACAGCCTAATGTCCTACGAGCAGTACTTC
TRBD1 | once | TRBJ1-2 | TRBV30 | CAWSYRGGYGYTF | TGTGCCTGGAGTTACAGGGGCGGCTATGGCTACACCTTC
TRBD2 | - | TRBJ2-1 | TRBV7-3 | CASSSVVTSGSEQQFF | TGTGCCAGCAGCTCCGTTGTAACTAGCGGGAGCGAACAGCAGTTCTTC
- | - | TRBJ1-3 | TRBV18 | CASSPNQGSGNTIYF | TGTGCCAGCTCACCGAACCAGGGTTCTGGAAACACCATATATTTT
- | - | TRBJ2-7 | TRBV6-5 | CASKQAYEQYF | TGTGCCAGCAAACAAGCCTACGAGCAGTACTTC
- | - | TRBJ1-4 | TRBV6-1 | CASRRLDGSNEKLFF | TGTGCCAGCAGGCGATTGGACGGGAGTAATGAAAAACTGTTTTTT